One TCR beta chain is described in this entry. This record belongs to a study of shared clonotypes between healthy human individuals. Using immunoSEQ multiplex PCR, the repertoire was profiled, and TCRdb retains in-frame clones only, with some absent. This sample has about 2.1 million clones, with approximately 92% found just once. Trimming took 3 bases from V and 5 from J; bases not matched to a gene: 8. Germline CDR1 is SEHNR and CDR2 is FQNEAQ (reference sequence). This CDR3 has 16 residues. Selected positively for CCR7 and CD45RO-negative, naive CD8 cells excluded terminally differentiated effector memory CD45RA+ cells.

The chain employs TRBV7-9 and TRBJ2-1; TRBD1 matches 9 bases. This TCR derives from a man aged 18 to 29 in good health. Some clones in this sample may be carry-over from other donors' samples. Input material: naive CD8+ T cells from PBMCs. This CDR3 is CASSFSGQGVNNEQFF. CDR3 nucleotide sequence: TGTGCCAGCAGCTTTTCGGGACAGGGTGTAAACAATGAGCAGTTCTTC.